This T cell receptor (beta chain) stems from a study of CXCR3-negative and CXCR3-positive naive CD8 T cells. TRB cDNA libraries were made by UMI-labeled 5' RACE. No DNA is given; TCRdb re-called the 5' RACE reads and lists each CDR3 protein once. The table lists under 150,000 distinct CDR3 sequences. As regards this clonotype: Its matching antigen is unknown.

Germline V CDR1 and CDR2: LGHNT, FRNRAP. This CDR3 contains 12 residues. Regarding the study as a whole: For CXCR3-positive naive cells, TRB CDR3s were more hydrophobic than those of CXCR3-negative naive cells.

Using triplicate sorts, about 270,000 cells were collected each time from every CD8+ T cell subset. The chain links TRBV12-5 to TRBJ2-1. The receptor's source is a human donor in good health. Some clones in this sample may be carry-over from other donors' samples. Sequences were obtained from naive CXCR3+ CD8+ T cells from blood. Subset in this sample: CD45RO-CCR7+CD27+CD95- naive CD8+ T cells expressing CXCR3 (TNR3+). Here the CDR3 reads CASGFEGSEQFF. Full variable domain (outside the CDR3, taken from reference TRBV12-5 and TRBJ2-1): DARVTQTPRHKVTEMGQEVTMRCQPILGHNTVFWYRQTMMQGLELLAYFRNRAPLDDSGMPKDRFSAEMPDATLATLKIQPSEPRDSAVYFCASGFEGSEQFFGPGTRLTVL.